The clone carrying this T cell receptor (beta chain) was seen at least ten times. Ligated cDNA underwent four rounds of PCR with nested alpha and beta constant region primers and SP2. TCRdb reprocessed the 5' RACE reads via MiXCR and lists one record per CDR3 protein. The sample lists 25,000 to 35,000 distinct CDR3 sequences; over 15% were seen once. The CDR3 sequence is 13 residues long. V was pared by 6 bases and J by 5 bases, with 12 bases between. Germline-derived CDR1 and CDR2 are MNHEY and SVGAGI. This entry comes from a study of naive and memory T cell subsets. A UMI-containing oligonucleotide was joined by 3' ligation to the TCR cDNA template.

The source is a female donor in good health. The genes are TRBV6-5 and TRBJ2-3; tentatively, D is TRBD2 (5 bases). The CDR3 nucleotides are TGTGCCAGCAGCGACCGAGAGGGAGATACGCAGTATTTT. Translated, it gives CASSDREGDTQYF.